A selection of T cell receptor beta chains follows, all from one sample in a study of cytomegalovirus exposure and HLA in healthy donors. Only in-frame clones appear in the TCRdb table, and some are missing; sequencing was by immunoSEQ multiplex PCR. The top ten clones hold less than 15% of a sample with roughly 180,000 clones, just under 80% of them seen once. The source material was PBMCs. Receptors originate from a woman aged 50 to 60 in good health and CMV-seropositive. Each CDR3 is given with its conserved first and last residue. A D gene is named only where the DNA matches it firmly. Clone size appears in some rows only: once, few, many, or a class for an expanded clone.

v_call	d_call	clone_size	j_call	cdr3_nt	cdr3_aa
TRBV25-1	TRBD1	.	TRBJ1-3	TGTGCCAGCAGAGCAGGGGGCTCTGGAAACACCATATATTTT	CASRAGGSGNTIYF
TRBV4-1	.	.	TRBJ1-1	TGCGCCAGCAGCCAAGGAGGCAGCTTCACTGAAGCTTTCTTT	CASSQGGSFTEAFF
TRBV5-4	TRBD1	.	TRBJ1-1	TGTGCCAGCAGCTTGCCGACAGGGGTGAACACTGAAGCTTTCTTT	CASSLPTGVNTEAFF
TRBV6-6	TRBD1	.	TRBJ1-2	TGTGCCAGCAGCCCCAGGGGGCGCACTGGCTACACCTTC	CASSPRGRTGYTF
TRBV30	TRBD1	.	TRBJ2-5	TGTGCCTGGAGTACAGGGGGCGGAGAGACCCAGTACTTC	CAWSTGGGETQYF
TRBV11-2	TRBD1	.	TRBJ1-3	TGTGCCAGCAGCTTAGCCCAGACAGGGGCCTCCTCTGGAAACACCATATATTTT	CASSLAQTGASSGNTIYF
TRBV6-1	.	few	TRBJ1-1	TGTGCCAGCAGTGAGGTCCGGGGAAACACTGAAGCTTTCTTT	CASSEVRGNTEAFF
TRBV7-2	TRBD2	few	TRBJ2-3	TGTGCCAGCAGCTTAAGGGCGAGCGGGGGGGTTGGAGATACGCAGTATTTT	CASSLRASGGVGDTQYF
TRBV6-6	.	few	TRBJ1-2	TGTGCCAGCAGTATCCCGACAGCCCGGGATGGCTACACCTTC	CASSIPTARDGYTF
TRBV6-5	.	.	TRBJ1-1	TGTGCCAGCATCAGGACTGCTTATGAAGCTTTCTTT	CASIRTAYEAFF
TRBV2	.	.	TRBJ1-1	TGTGCCAGCAGTTCGTCCCTGGGACCCAGGGGCGAGAACACTGAAGCTTTCTTT	CASSSSLGPRGENTEAFF
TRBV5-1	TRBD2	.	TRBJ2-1	TGCGCCAGCAGCTTGGGGCTAGCGGGGGGAGATGAGCAGTTCTTC	CASSLGLAGGDEQFF
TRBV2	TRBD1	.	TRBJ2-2	TGTGCCAGTTCGGGGACAGGGGACACCGGGGAGCTGTTTTTT	CASSGTGDTGELFF
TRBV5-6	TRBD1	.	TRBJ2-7	TGTGCCAGCAGCTGGGACAGGGGTTTGAACGAGCAGTACTTC	CASSWDRGLNEQYF
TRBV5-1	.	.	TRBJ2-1	TGCGTCAGCAGCTTGGAGGGGGGGGGCAATGAGCAGTTCTTC	CVSSLEGGGNEQFF
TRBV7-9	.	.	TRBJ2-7	TGTGCCAGCAGCCCAGAGAAGCGCGGGGACGAGCAGTACTTC	CASSPEKRGDEQYF
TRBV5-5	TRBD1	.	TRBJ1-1	TGTGCCAGCAGCCTAGACAGGGGTATGAACACTGAAGCTTTCTTT	CASSLDRGMNTEAFF
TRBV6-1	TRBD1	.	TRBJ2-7	TGTGCCAGCAGTGAAGCGATAGGGACAGGGGTGTACGAGCAGTACTTC	CASSEAIGTGVYEQYF
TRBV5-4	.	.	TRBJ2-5	TGTGCCAGCAGGACTAACAGGGACCAAGAGACCCAGTACTTC	CASRTNRDQETQYF
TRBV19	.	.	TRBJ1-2	TGTGCCAGTAGTATAGCAGGGGCGGACTATGGCTACACCTTC	CASSIAGADYGYTF
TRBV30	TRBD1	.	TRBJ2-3	TGTGCCTGGAGTCGGGACAGGGTAGCAGATACGCAGTATTTT	CAWSRDRVADTQYF
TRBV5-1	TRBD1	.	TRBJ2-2	TGCGCCAGCAGCTTTCAGACAGGGGACACCGGGGAGCTGTTTTTT	CASSFQTGDTGELFF
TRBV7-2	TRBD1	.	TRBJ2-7	TGTGCCAGCTCAAAGACAGGGCCCTACGAGCAGTACTTC	CASSKTGPYEQYF
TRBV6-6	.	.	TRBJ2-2	TGTGCCAGCAGCCGGGACACCGGGGAGCTGTTTTTT	CASSRDTGELFF
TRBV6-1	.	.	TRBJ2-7	TGTGCCAGCAATCCGGTCTCAAGGGGTTACGAGCAGTACTTC	CASNPVSRGYEQYF
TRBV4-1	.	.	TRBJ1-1	TGCGCCAGCAGCCAAGATTTTGCAGGGAGGACTGAAGCTTTCTTT	CASSQDFAGRTEAFF
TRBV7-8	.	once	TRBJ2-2	TGTGCCAGCAGCTTATTGGGGCGGGGAGAGAACACCGGGGAGCTGTTTTTT	CASSLLGRGENTGELFF
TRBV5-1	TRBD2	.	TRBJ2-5	TGCGCCAGCAGCTTGGAGACTAGCGGGGGGGCCCCAGAGACCCAGTACTTC	CASSLETSGGAPETQYF
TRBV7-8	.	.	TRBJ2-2	TGTGCCAGCAGCTTAGTGGGTCGGGGGACCGGGGAGCTGTTTTTT	CASSLVGRGTGELFF
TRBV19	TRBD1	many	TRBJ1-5	TGTGCCAGTAGTATTTGGACAGGGGACCAGCCCCAGCATTTT	CASSIWTGDQPQHF
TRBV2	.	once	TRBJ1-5	TGTGCCAGCAGTGAATGGGCAGGGGTACGGGTAAGGCAGCCCCAGCATTTT	CASSEWAGVRVRQPQHF
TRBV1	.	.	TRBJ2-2	TGCACCAGCAGCCAAACCGGGACTAGCGGGGGGAGATCCGGGGAGCTGTTTTTT	CTSSQTGTSGGRSGELFF
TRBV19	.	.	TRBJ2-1	TGTGCCAGTAGTATGGAAGTGGGGGGTGGTGAGCAGTTCTTC	CASSMEVGGGEQFF
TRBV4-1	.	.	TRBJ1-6	TGCGCCAGCAGCCAAGGGGTGGGACACCATTCACCCCTCCACTTT	CASSQGVGHHSPLHF
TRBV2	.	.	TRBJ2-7	TGTGCCAGCAGTCGGGACTTCTCCTACGAGCAGTACTTC	CASSRDFSYEQYF
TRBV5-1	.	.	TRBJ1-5	TGCGCCAGCAGCTTGGACGGTTATCAGCCCCAGCATTTT	CASSLDGYQPQHF
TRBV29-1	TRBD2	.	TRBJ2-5	TGCAGCGTTGAATGGGGGGGACGGGGAGAGACCCAGTACTTC	CSVEWGGRGETQYF
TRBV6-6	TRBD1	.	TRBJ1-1	TGTGCCAGCAGTTACGAGGGGGCGGGAACTGAAGCTTTCTTT	CASSYEGAGTEAFF
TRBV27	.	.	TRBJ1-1	TGTGCCAGCAGTTTAAGGACATCCATGGGTTGGACTGAAGCTTTCTTT	CASSLRTSMGWTEAFF
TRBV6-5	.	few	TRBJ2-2	TGTGCCAGCAGTCAAAGGGGGTCCGGGGAGCTGTTTTTT	CASSQRGSGELFF
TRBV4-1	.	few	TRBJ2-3	TGCGCCAGCAGCCAAATCGTACAGGCCACAGATACGCAGTATTTT	CASSQIVQATDTQYF
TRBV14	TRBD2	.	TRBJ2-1	TGTGCCAGCAGCCAACGACTAGCTTCTATTTCCTACAATGAGCAGTTCTTC	CASSQRLASISYNEQFF
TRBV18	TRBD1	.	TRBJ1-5	TGTGCCAGCTCGAATACAGGGGCCCGGCAGCCCCAGCATTTT	CASSNTGARQPQHF
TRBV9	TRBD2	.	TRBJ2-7	TGTGCCAGCAGCGAAGGAGGGGAGGGCTACGAGCAGTACTTC	CASSEGGEGYEQYF
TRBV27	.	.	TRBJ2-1	TGTGCCAGCAGGCCTACCGCTACAGATGAGCAGTTCTTC	CASRPTATDEQFF
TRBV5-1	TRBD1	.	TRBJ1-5	TGCGCCAGCAGCTTGGGACAGGGAGGCAATCAGCCCCAGCATTTT	CASSLGQGGNQPQHF
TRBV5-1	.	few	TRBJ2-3	TGCGCCAGCAGCGGGGGGGGCGACACAGATACGCAGTATTTT	CASSGGGDTDTQYF
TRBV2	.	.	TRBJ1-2	TGTGCCAGCAGGGTACAGGGAAAGAATGGCTACACCTTC	CASRVQGKNGYTF
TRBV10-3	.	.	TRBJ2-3	TGTGCCATCAGCACGGACAGATCAGATACGCAGTATTTT	CAISTDRSDTQYF
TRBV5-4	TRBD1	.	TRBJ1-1	TGTGCCAGCAGCCCCGGGACAGGGCACACTGAAGCTTTCTTT	CASSPGTGHTEAFF
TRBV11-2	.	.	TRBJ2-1	TGTGCCAGCAGTTCGGGATCCAGCTCCTACAATGAGCAGTTCTTC	CASSSGSSSYNEQFF
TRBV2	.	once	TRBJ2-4	TGTGCCAGCACTCTTCCTGGCACCCTGGAGGACATTCAGTACTTC	CASTLPGTLEDIQYF
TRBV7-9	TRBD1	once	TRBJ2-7	TGTGCCAGCAGCACCCGAGACAGGGCCTCCTACGAGCAGTACTTC	CASSTRDRASYEQYF
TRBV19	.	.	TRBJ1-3	TGTGCCAGTAGCCACATCTACAGGGCCTCTGGAAACACCATATATTTT	CASSHIYRASGNTIYF
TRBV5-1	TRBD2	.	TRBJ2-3	TGCGCCAGCAGCCCGCCCCATAGCGGGGGGTACCCAGATACGCAGTATTTT	CASSPPHSGGYPDTQYF
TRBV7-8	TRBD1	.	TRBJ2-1	TGTGCCAGCAGCCACCGGGACAGGGACTACAATGAGCAGTTCTTC	CASSHRDRDYNEQFF
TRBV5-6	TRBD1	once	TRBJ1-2	TGTGCCAGCAGTTTCGACAGGGTCCGGGGGTATGGCTACACCTTC	CASSFDRVRGYGYTF